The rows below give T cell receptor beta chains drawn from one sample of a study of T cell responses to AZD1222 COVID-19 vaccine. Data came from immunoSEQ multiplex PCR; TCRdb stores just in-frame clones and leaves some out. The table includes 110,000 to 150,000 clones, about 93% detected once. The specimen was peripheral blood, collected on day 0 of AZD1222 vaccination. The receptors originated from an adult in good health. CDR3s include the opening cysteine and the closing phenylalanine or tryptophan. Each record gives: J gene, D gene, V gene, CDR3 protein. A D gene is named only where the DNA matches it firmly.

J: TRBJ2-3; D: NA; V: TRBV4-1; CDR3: CASSQGNTQYF
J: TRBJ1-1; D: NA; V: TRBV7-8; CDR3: CASSRIQGRSTEAFF
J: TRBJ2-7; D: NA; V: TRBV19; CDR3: CASSSRKGSYEQYF
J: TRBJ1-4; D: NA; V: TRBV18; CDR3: CASSPIRATNEKLFF
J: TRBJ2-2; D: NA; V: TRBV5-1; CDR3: CASSLAEEADTGELFF
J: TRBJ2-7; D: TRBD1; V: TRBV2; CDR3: CASSRTGPSYEQYF
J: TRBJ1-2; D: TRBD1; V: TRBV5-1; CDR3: CASSLGDRGHGYTF
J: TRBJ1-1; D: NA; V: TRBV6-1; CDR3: CASSDVSLTENTEAFF
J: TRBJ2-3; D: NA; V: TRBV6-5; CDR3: CASSSGGFTDTQYF
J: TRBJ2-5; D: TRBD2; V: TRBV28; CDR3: CASSSPPGGQQETQYF